These 10 T cell receptor beta chains share one sample of origin, sequenced in a study of OX40 agonist ivuxolimab in advanced cancers. Here immunoSEQ multiplex PCR was the method, and the copy in TCRdb shows in-frame clones only, minus some. The table has about 22,000 clones, roughly 84% seen once; the top ten hold over 30%. This material consisted of CD4+ or CD8+ T cells sorted from blood, taken in a trial of the OX40 agonist ivuxolimab. All receptors derive from an adult with an advanced solid tumor such as melanoma, head and neck, liver or kidney cancer.

The chain links TRBV10-1 to TRBJ2-3; tentative D call: TRBD2 (6 bases). Trimming left V 2 bases short and J 2 bases short, with 17 bases between. The germline gives CDR1 WNHNN, CDR2 SYGVQD (reference sequence). CDR3 length: 17 amino acids. The CDR3 nucleotides are TGCGCCAGCAGTGAGCGCCACCCTTCTAGCGACACAGATACGCAGTATTTT. This encodes CASSERHPSSDTDTQYF.

This chain joins TRBV5-5 and TRBJ2-7; 10 nucleotides align to TRBD2. The CDR3 runs 15 residues. Trimming at V came to 0 bases and at J to 4 bases, leaving 4 bases not matched to a gene. Germline-derived CDR1 and CDR2 are SGHKS and YYEKEE (reference sequence). CDR3 nucleotides: TGTGCCAGCAGCTTGGTTTCTAGCGGGAGTTACGAGCAGTACTTC. Translating gives CASSLVSSGSYEQYF.

The chain carries TRBV11-2 and TRBJ1-2; D ambiguous. CDR3 length: 16 amino acids. Trimming shortened V by 5 bases and J by 7 bases, and 23 bases separated the two germline ends. Per germline, CDR1 SGHAT and CDR2 FQNNGV. The CDR3, as DNA: TGTGCCAGCAGCCTAGGCCCGAGGCAGGTGGTCATTGGCTACACCTTC. It specifies CASSLGPRQVVIGYTF.

This clone was counted between two and nine times. The V and J genes are TRBV6-5 and TRBJ1-1, with D uncertain. Germline V CDR1 and CDR2: MNHEY, SVGAGI. The CDR3 extends over 12 amino acids. V shed 0 bases and J shed 7 bases, with 6 bases lying between them. CDR3 nucleotides: TGTGCCAGCAGTTACTCTAATGGTGAAGCTTTCTTT. This translates into CASSYSNGEAFF.

V and J are TRBV15 and TRBJ2-2, with 8 bases identical to TRBD1. CDR3 size: 15 residues. Trimming removed 3 bases from V and 2 bases from J; junction bases left unmatched: 2. Germline V CDR1 and CDR2: LNHNV, YYDKDF (reference sequence). Here the CDR3 DNA reads TGTGCCACCAGCAGTGACAGGGGTAACACCGGGGAGCTGTTTTTT. Residues: CATSSDRGNTGELFF.

Concerning this clone: Other nucleotide sequences in the sample specify the same CDR3. The chain couples TRBV9 to TRBJ2-1; weak D call: TRBD2 (6 bases). The V gene lost 3 bases and the J gene lost 1 base, with 17 bases spanning the gap. Germline V lookup: CDR1 SGDLS, CDR2 YYNGEE. This CDR3 comprises 17 residues. The CDR3 bases are TGTGCCAGCAGCGGAACCCCGGGACTGGCGTCCTACAATGAGCAGTTCTTC. It codes for CASSGTPGLASYNEQFF.

J is TRBJ2-7 and V is TRBV9; D is perhaps TRBD1 (6 bases). Germline V gives CDR1 SGDLS, CDR2 YYNGEE. This CDR3 contains 16 residues. The V end was cut by 4 bases, the J end by 4 bases, with 21 bases between. The CDR3, as DNA: TGTGCCAGCAGCCCCGGGGACACCTCCTTCGGGTACGAGCAGTACTTC. Its translation: CASSPGDTSFGYEQYF.

This clone was counted once. The chain carries TRBV19 and TRBJ2-7; no definite D call. Germline-derived CDR1 and CDR2 are LNHDA and SQIVND (reference sequence). This CDR3 has 11 residues. V shed 4 bases and J shed 3 bases, with 4 bases lying between them. The DNA of the CDR3 is TGTGCCAGTAGTAATTTCTACGAGCAGTACTTC. It is translated as CASSNFYEQYF.

The rearrangement joins TRBV6-5 to TRBJ2-1; D is unresolved. The CDR3 has 14 amino acids. Trimming left V 2 bases short and J 4 bases short, with 9 bases between. Germline V gene lookup returns CDR1 MNHEY and CDR2 SVGAGI. The CDR3 sequence: CASSYLLGYNEQFF. CDR3 DNA sequence: TGTGCCAGCAGTTACCTGCTGGGGTACAATGAGCAGTTCTTC.

The chain has TRBV5-8 and TRBJ2-1; tentative D call: TRBD2 (5 bases). The CDR3 has 15 residues. Germline-derived CDR1 and CDR2 are SGHTS and YDEGEE. Trimming pared 0 bases from V and 7 bases from J, leaving 14 bases between. CDR3 sequence: CASSLAWIGRNEQFF. The CDR3 DNA is TGTGCCAGCAGCTTGGCCTGGATAGGGAGAAATGAGCAGTTCTTC.